The TCR beta chain under discussion was sequenced for a study of blood T cell repertoires in COVID-19. Background on the study: Spain, Italy and the United States supplied samples that represented acute and convalescent COVID-19.

This CDR3 has 15 residues. V lost 4 bases and J lost 0; bases outside the gene matches: 2. From germline, CDR1 is SGHRS and CDR2 YFSETQ. In its sample, this clone was seen once. In the authors' methods: Cell counts per sample came from amplifying reference gene primers. Here immunoSEQ multiplex PCR was the method, and the copy in TCRdb shows in-frame clones only, minus some. Clonal size and the V and J genes are those of that table, whereas D and trimming came from the DNA. The sample has nearly 350,000 clones, about nine tenths seen once. This sequence was found in a woman between 45 and 65 years old with COVID-19, enrolled during active disease. This sequence joins TRBV5-1 and TRBJ2-3, with TRBD2 identical over 10 bases. The sequencing sample was made of peripheral blood. The CDR3 region has the DNA TGCGCCAGCAGCACGGGACTAGCGAGCACAGATACGCAGTATTTT. Translating gives CASSTGLASTDTQYF.